This T cell receptor beta chain was observed in a study of T-cell reconstitution after alpha-beta-depleted transplantation in children. Study-level findings and limits: Surviving recipient cells, namely T cells and thymic progenitors, were the source of high day-60 TCRbeta diversity in some patients. It was newly produced T cells that mostly accounted for T-cell counts and diversity one year after transplant. Several hundred expanded graft clones reportedly gave rise to the alpha-beta T cells present about two months after transplant.

As regards this clonotype: The target antigen is unknown.

Library preparation (for TCRbeta) was performed with unique molecular identifiers. TCRdb fed the PCR reads into MiXCR, producing one record per CDR3 protein. Here the sample spans 900,000 or so distinct CDR3 sequences, under 20% being singletons. The sample was PBMCs, mostly from graft donor cells, taken 360 days after TCRalphabeta/CD19-depleted stem cell transplant. The receptor's source is a male patient under 18 who had a stem cell transplant for acute lymphoblastic leukemia, so the T cells may come from the graft donor.

CDR3 nucleotide sequence: TGTGCCAGCAGCCTGAGGACTAGCGGGAGTTCGGATGAGCAGTTCTTC. It codes for CASSLRTSGSSDEQFF. The genes are TRBV5-4 and TRBJ2-1, with TRBD2 identical over 13 bases. This CDR3 is 16 amino acids long. Germline V CDR1 and CDR2: SGHNT, YYREEE (reference sequence). Losses at the gene ends were 4 bases for V and 8 bases for J; bases not matched to a gene: 9.